The 21 T cell receptor beta chains below come from one sample, sequenced in a study of T cell responses to AZD1222 COVID-19 vaccine. Data came from immunoSEQ multiplex PCR; TCRdb stores just in-frame clones and leaves some out. The data show 95,000 to 110,000 clones, about 92% seen once. This specimen consisted of peripheral blood, obtained 28 days after the second AZD1222 dose. Source of these receptors: an adult who received the AZD1222 COVID-19 vaccine.

The chain carries TRBV6-5 and TRBJ1-2; possible D gene TRBD1, 5 bases. The V end was cut by 11 bases, the J end by 7 bases, with 14 bases between. CDR3 size: 11 residues. Germline CDR1 reads MNHEY; CDR2 reads SVGAGI. The CDR3 spells CAGLPGPGYTF. DNA for the CDR3: TGTGCCGGACTTCCAGGGCCTGGCTACACCTTC.

The gene calls are TRBV18 and TRBJ1-4; D not certain. The V and J ends lost 9 bases and 5 bases respectively, with 16 bases between them. Germline V gene lookup returns CDR1 KGHSH and CDR2 LQKENI. The CDR3 length is 14 residues. The CDR3 DNA sequence: TGTGCCAGTTACGCGCCGGGGAACAATGAAAAACTGTTTTTT. Protein: CASYAPGNNEKLFF.

V gene TRBV4-1 combines with J gene TRBJ1-5; D uncertain. V was trimmed by 3 bases and J by 4 bases, leaving 7 bases between them. The CDR3 totals 13 residues. From germline, CDR1 is MGHRA and CDR2 YSYEKL. CDR3 in amino acids: CASSHGGNQPQHF. DNA of the CDR3: TGCGCCAGCAGCCACGGAGGGAATCAGCCCCAGCATTTT.

The chain links TRBV6-2 or TRBV6-3 to TRBJ2-3; 7 bases match TRBD2. With 4 bases clipped from V and 6 bases from J, the junction kept 13 bases outside the gene matches. The CDR3 spans 16 residues. Per the germline V gene, CDR1 is MNHEY and CDR2 is SVGEGT. In nucleotides, the CDR3 is TGTGCCAGCAGTTCCCCTGGGCGGGAGTTTTCCGATACGCAGTATTTT. Protein sequence: CASSSPGREFSDTQYF.

Only one count was recorded for this clone. The rearrangement links TRBV18 to TRBJ2-5, with D unclear. Germline loops: CDR1 KGHSH, CDR2 LQKENI. Trimming pared 0 bases from V and 5 bases from J, leaving 10 bases between. The CDR3 has 14 residues. The CDR3 is CASSPPTSRETQYF. The DNA for the CDR3 is TGTGCCAGCTCACCACCTACCTCCCGGGAGACCCAGTACTTC.

The V gene is TRBV2, the J gene TRBJ2-1, with 10 bases matching TRBD1. Per the germline V gene, CDR1 is SNHLY and CDR2 is FYNNEI. The ends lost 6 bases at V and 2 bases at J; junction bases unmatched: 4. The CDR3 consists of 15 residues. CDR3 sequence: CASREDRGTYNEQFF. The CDR3 DNA sequence: TGTGCCAGCAGAGAGGACAGGGGGACCTACAATGAGCAGTTCTTC.

The gene calls are TRBV19 and TRBJ1-1; no definite D call. With 7 bases removed from V and 0 bases from J, the gap between germline ends came to 12 bases. The length of the CDR3 is 14 residues. The germline V gene has CDR1 LNHDA and CDR2 SQIVND (reference sequence). The CDR3 nucleotides are TGTGCCAGTAAGGCAGTTGGCATGAACACTGAAGCTTTCTTT. It specifies CASKAVGMNTEAFF.

V is TRBV21-1 and J is TRBJ2-1. TRBV21-1 represents a pseudogene. This CDR3 region has 17 residues. DNA of the CDR3: TGTGCCAGCAGCCCGACGAAAGCCGACGAAACTTACAATGAGCAGTTCTTC. This encodes CASSPTKADETYNEQFF.

V is TRBV19 and J is TRBJ1-1; TRBD1 aligns across 10 bases. Germline V CDR1 and CDR2: LNHDA, SQIVND (reference sequence). Germline trimming cut 4 bases from V and 4 bases from J; bases unmatched to any gene: 9. The CDR3 has 16 amino acids. In nucleotides, the CDR3 is TGTGCCAGTAGTAGGAGACAGGGGGCTTCGAGCACTGAAGCTTTCTTT. Translating it yields CASSRRQGASSTEAFF.

The V call is TRBV19, the J call TRBJ2-1, with D perhaps matching TRBD1 (6 bases). Trimming removed 2 bases at V and 3 bases at J, with 8 bases between. The CDR3 has 14 residues. CDR1 LNHDA and CDR2 SQIVND come from the germline V gene (reference sequence). CDR3 in amino acids: CASSIPGDYNEQFF. CDR3 nucleotides: TGTGCCAGTAGTATACCAGGGGACTACAATGAGCAGTTCTTC.

This clone has only one observation. The chain recombines TRBV5-1 with TRBJ1-4; D is ambiguous. V was pared by 0 bases and J by 4 bases, with 13 bases between. Germline assignment: CDR1 SGHRS and CDR2 YFSETQ. The CDR3 totals 16 residues. Written as DNA, the CDR3 is TGCGCCAGCAGCTTGGGCCTCGGGAATGGTAATGAAAAACTGTTTTTT. Its protein is CASSLGLGNGNEKLFF.

The chain joins TRBV5-5 to TRBJ2-2; 7 bases align to TRBD1. Per germline, CDR1 SGHKS and CDR2 YYEKEE (reference sequence). V lost 3 bases to trimming and J lost 1 base; unmatched junction nucleotides: 9. The CDR3 is 17 residues long. The CDR3 bases are TGTGCCAGCAGCTCATGGACAGGAGAACAGAACACCGGGGAGCTGTTTTTT. Protein: CASSSWTGEQNTGELFF.

The V call is TRBV30, the J call TRBJ1-2, with D unresolved. The CDR3 is made up of 12 amino acids. V lost 0 bases to trimming and J lost 4 bases, with 6 bases between them. Germline CDR1 reads GTSNPN; CDR2 reads SVGIG (reference sequence). The CDR3 DNA sequence: TGTGCCTGGAGTGTAGTTGGCTATGGCTACACCTTC. Protein: CAWSVVGYGYTF. Drawing the rest from reference TRBV30 and TRBJ1-2, the complete variable domain is SQTIHQWPATLVQPVGSPLSLECTVEGTSNPNLYWYRQAAGRGLQLLFYSVGIGQISSEVPQNLSASRPQDRQFILSSKKLLLSDSGFYLCAWSVVGYGYTFGSGTRLTVV.

The chain carries TRBV19 and TRBJ1-5; 8 bases are a match to TRBD1. Trimming at V came to 5 bases and at J to 3 bases, leaving 9 bases not matched to a gene. CDR3 length: 16 amino acids. Germline-derived CDR1 and CDR2 are LNHDA and SQIVND (reference sequence). The CDR3 nucleotides read TGTGCCAGTAGTTCAAAGGGACAGGCCTCCAATCAGCCCCAGCATTTT. This sequence encodes CASSSKGQASNQPQHF.

The rearrangement links TRBV28 to TRBJ2-7; the match to TRBD1 covers 9 bases. CDR1 is MDHEN and CDR2 is SYDVKM in the germline V gene. V was pared by 2 bases and J by 5 bases, with 13 bases of the junction left unmatched. The CDR3 is 17 amino acids. The chain's CDR3 is CASSLSIRGQGSHEQYF. In nucleotides, the CDR3 is TGTGCCAGCAGTTTAAGTATTCGGGGACAGGGTTCCCACGAGCAGTACTTC.

The rearrangement uses TRBV11-3 and TRBJ2-1; TRBD1 might be the D (7 bases). Germline CDR1 SGHNT, CDR2 YENEEA. The CDR3 spans 15 residues. The germline V and J ends were trimmed by 1 base and 7 bases, with 14 bases remaining between them. The chain's CDR3 is CASSLGAGGGNEQFF. The CDR3 DNA follows: TGTGCCAGCAGCTTAGGGGCAGGGGGAGGTAATGAGCAGTTCTTC. Full variable domain (remainder filled in from reference TRBV11-3 and TRBJ2-1): EAGVVQSPRYKIIEKKQPVAFWCNPISGHNTLYWYLQNLGQGPELLIRYENEEAVDDSQLPKDRFSAERLKGVDSTLKIQPAELGDSAVYLCASSLGAGGGNEQFFGPGTRLTVL.

V gene TRBV6-5 combines with J gene TRBJ2-7; maybe TRBD2 (5 bases). Per germline, CDR1 MNHEY and CDR2 SVGAGI. The CDR3 has 12 amino acids. Written as DNA, the CDR3 is TGTGCTATAGAGGCAAGCGGATACGAGCAGTACTTC. Its protein is CAIEASGYEQYF.

J is TRBJ1-3 and V is TRBV19; D is uncertain. Germline V gives CDR1 LNHDA, CDR2 SQIVND (reference sequence). There are 11 residues in the CDR3. V was cut by 6 bases and J by 8 bases, with 8 bases left in between. CDR3 region: CASRLGDTIYF. CDR3 in DNA: TGTGCCAGTAGATTGGGAGACACCATATATTTT.

This clone is a singleton in its sample. The gene calls are TRBV7-2 and TRBJ2-5, with D perhaps assigned TRBD1 or TRBD2 (6 bases each). Looked up from germline, CDR1 is SGHTA and CDR2 is FQGNSA. V was clipped by 6 bases and J by 4 bases, with 12 bases between them. The CDR3 loop spans 13 amino acids. This chain's CDR3 is CASRPRGGETQYF. CDR3 nucleotide sequence: TGTGCCAGCAGACCCAGGGGAGGAGAGACCCAGTACTTC.

The rearrangement joins TRBV28 to TRBJ1-6; 8 nucleotides agree with TRBD1. V was pared by 6 bases and J by 7 bases, with 14 bases of the junction left unmatched. This CDR3 has 17 amino acids. Germline V gene data show CDR1 as MDHEN and CDR2 as SYDVKM. DNA of the CDR3: TGTGCCAGCAGCCAAGGACAGGGATCGGGTCAGAATTCACCCCTCCACTTT. Translation: CASSQGQGSGQNSPLHF.

The V and J genes are TRBV6-5 and TRBJ2-2; D unclear. V gave up 2 bases and J gave up 5 bases, with 6 bases separating them. The CDR3 consists of 13 residues. CDR1 and CDR2 from the germline V gene are MNHEY and SVGAGI. The DNA of the CDR3 is TGTGCCAGCAGTTACACAGAAACCGGGGAGCTGTTTTTT. This translates into CASSYTETGELFF.